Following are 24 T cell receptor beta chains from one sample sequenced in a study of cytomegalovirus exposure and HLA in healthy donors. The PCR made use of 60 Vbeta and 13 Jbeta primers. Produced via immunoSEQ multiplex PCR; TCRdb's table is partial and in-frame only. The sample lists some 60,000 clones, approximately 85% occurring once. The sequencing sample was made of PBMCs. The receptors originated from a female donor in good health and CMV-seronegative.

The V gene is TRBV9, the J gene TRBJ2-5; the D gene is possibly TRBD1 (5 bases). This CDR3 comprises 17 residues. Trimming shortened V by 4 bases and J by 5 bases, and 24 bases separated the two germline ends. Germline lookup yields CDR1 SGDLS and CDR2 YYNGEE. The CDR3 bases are TGTGCCAGCAGCCTAGGCCTAGGGGCCCTAATAGGGGAGACCCAGTACTTC. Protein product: CASSLGLGALIGETQYF.

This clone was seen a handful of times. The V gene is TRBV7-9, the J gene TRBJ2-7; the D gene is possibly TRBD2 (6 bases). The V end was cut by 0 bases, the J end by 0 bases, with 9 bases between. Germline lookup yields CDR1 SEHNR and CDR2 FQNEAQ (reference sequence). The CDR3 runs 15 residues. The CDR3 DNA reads TGTGCCAGCAGCTTAGCTTTCGGGAGCTCCTACGAGCAGTACTTC. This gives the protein CASSLAFGSSYEQYF.

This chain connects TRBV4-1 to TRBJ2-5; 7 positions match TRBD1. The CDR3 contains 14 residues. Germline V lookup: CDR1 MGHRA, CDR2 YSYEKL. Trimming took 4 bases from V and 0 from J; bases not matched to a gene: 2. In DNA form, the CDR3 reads TGCGCCAGCAGCCTTGACAGGGACCAAGAGACCCAGTACTTC. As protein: CASSLDRDQETQYF.

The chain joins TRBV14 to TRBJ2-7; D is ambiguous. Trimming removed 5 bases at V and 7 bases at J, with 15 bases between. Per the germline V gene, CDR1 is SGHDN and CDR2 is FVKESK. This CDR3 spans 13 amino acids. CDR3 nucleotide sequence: TGTGCCAGCAGCACCCGACGGGTTTGGGAGCAGTACTTC. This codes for CASSTRRVWEQYF.

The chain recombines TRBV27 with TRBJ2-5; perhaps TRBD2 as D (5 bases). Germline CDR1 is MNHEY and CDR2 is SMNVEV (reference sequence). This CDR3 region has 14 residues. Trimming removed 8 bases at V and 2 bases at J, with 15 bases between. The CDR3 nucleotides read TGTGCCAGCGGTCGCGGACTGAAGCAAGAGACCCAGTACTTC. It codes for CASGRGLKQETQYF.

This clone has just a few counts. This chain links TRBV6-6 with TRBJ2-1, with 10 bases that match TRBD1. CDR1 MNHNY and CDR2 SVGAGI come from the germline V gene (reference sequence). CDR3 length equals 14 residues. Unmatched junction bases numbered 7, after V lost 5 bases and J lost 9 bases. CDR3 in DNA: TGTGCCAGCAGTCCGGGACAGGGGTCTGGTGAGCAGTTCTTC. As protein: CASSPGQGSGEQFF.

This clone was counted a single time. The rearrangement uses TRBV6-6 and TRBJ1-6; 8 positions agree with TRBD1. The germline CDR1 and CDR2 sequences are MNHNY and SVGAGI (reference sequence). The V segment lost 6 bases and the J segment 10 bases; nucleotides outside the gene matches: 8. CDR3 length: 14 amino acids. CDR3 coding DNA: TGTGCCAGCAGAGCAGGGGGCTTAGACTCACCCCTCCACTTT. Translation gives CASRAGGLDSPLHF.

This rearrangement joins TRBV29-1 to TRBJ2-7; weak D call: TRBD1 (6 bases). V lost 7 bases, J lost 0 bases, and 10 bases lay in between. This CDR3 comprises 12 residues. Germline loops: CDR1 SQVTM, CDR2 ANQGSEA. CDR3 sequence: CSAGTHSYEQYF. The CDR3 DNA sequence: TGCAGCGCTGGGACACACTCCTACGAGCAGTACTTC.

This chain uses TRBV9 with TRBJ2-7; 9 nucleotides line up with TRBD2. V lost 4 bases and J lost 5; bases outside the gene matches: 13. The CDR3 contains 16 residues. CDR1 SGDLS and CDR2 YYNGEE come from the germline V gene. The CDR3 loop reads CASSSRTSATSNEQYF. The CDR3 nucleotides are TGTGCCAGCAGCTCACGGACTAGCGCGACTAGCAACGAGCAGTACTTC.

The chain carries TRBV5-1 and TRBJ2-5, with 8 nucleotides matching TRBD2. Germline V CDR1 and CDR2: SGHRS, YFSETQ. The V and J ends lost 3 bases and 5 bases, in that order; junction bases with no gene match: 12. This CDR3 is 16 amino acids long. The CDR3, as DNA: TGCGCCAGCAGCTCCCTCCCCGGGGGGGCGGACGAGACCCAGTACTTC. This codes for CASSSLPGGADETQYF.

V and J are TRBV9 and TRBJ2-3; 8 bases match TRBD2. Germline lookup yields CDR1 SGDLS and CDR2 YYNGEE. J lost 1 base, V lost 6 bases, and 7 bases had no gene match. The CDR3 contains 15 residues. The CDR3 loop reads CASNLAGTGTDTQYF. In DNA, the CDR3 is TGTGCCAGCAACTTAGCGGGGACTGGCACAGATACGCAGTATTTT. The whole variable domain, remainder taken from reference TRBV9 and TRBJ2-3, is DSGVTQTPKHLITATGQRVTLRCSPRSGDLSVYWYQQSLDQGLQFLIQYYNGEERAKGNILERFSAQQFPDLHSELNLSSLELGDSALYFCASNLAGTGTDTQYFGPGTRLTVL.

The DNA for the CDR3 is TGTGCCAGCAGCTTGAAGCGGGGGAGCACAGATACGCAGTATTTT. Translation gives CASSLKRGSTDTQYF. The rearrangement uses TRBV5-4 and TRBJ2-3; 8 bases fit TRBD2. CDR1 and CDR2 (germline): SGHNT, YYREEE (reference sequence). J gave up 0 bases and V 1 base, and 1 base lay outside the gene matches. The CDR3 is 15 residues long.

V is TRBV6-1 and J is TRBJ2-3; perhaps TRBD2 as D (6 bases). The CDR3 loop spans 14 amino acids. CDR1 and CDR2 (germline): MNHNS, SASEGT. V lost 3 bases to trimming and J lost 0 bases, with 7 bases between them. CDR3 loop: CASSEAGSTDTQYF. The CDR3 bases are TGTGCCAGCAGTGAGGCGGGGAGCACAGATACGCAGTATTTT.

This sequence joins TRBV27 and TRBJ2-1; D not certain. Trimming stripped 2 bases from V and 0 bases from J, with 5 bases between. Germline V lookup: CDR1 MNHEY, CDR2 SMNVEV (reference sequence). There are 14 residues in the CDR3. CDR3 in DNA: TGTGCCAGCAGTTTAGCTAGCTCCTACAATGAGCAGTTCTTC. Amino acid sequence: CASSLASSYNEQFF.

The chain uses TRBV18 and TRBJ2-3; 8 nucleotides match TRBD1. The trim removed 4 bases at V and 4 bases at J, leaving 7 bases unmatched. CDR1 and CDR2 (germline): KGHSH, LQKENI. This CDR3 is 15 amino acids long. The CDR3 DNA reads TGTGCCAGCTCACTGGACAGGGTTCGGGCAGATACGCAGTATTTT. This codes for CASSLDRVRADTQYF.

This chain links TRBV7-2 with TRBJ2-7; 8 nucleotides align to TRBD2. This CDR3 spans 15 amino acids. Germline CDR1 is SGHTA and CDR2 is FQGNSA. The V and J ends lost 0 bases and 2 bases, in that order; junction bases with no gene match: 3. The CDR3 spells CASSLASGGPYEQYF. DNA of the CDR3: TGTGCCAGCAGCTTAGCAAGCGGGGGACCCTACGAGCAGTACTTC. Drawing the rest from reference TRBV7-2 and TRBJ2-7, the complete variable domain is GAGVSQSPSNKVTEKGKDVELRCDPISGHTALYWYRQSLGQGLEFLIYFQGNSAPDKSGLPSDRFSAERTGGSVSTLTIQRTQQEDSAVYLCASSLASGGPYEQYFGPGTRLTVT.

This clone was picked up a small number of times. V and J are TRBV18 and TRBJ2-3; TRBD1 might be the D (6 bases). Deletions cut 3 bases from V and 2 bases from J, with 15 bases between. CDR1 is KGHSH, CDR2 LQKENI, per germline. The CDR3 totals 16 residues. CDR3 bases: TGTGCCAGCTCACCTGGGTCAGGGGCAAACACAGATACGCAGTATTTT. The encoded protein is CASSPGSGANTDTQYF.

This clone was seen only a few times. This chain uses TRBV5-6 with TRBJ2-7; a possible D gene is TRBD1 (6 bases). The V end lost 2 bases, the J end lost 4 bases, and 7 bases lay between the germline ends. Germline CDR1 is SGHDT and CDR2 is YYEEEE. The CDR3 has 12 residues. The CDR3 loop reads CASSLQGYEQYF. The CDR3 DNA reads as TGTGCCAGCAGCTTACAGGGATACGAGCAGTACTTC. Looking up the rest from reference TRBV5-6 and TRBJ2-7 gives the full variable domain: DAGVTQSPTHLIKTRGQQVTLRCSPKSGHDTVSWYQQALGQGPQFIFQYYEEEERQRGNFPDRFSGHQFPNYSSELNVNALLLGDSALYLCASSLQGYEQYFGPGTRLTVT.

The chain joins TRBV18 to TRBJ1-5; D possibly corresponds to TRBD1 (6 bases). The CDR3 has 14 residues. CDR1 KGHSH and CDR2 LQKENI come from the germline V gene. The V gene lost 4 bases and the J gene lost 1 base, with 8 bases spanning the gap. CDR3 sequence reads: CASSRDRSNQPQHF. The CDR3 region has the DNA TGTGCCAGCTCACGAGACAGGAGCAATCAGCCCCAGCATTTT.

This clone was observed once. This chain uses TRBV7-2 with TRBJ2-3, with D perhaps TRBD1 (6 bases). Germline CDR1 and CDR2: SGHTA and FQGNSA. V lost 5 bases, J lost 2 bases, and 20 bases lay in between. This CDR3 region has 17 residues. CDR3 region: CASSPRQGRGFTDTQYF. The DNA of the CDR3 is TGTGCCAGCAGCCCCAGGCAGGGGAGAGGGTTCACAGATACGCAGTATTTT. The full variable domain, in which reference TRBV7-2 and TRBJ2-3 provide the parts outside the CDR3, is GAGVSQSPSNKVTEKGKDVELRCDPISGHTALYWYRQSLGQGLEFLIYFQGNSAPDKSGLPSDRFSAERTGGSVSTLTIQRTQQEDSAVYLCASSPRQGRGFTDTQYFGPGTRLTVL.

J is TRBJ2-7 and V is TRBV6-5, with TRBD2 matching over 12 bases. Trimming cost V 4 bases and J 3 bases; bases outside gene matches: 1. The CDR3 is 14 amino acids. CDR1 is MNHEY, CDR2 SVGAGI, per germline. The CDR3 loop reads CASSSLAGGYEQYF. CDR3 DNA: TGTGCCAGCAGTTCACTAGCGGGAGGCTACGAGCAGTACTTC.

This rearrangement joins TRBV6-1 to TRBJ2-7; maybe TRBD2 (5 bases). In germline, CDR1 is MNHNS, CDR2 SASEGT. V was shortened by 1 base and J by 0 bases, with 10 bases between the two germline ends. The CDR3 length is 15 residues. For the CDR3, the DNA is TGTGCCAGCAGTGAAGGGAGGCACAGCTCCTACGAGCAGTACTTC. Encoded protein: CASSEGRHSSYEQYF.

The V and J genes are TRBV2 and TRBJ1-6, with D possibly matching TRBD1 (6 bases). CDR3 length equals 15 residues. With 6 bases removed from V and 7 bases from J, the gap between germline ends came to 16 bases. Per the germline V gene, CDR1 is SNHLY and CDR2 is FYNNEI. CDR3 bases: TGTGCCAGCAGAGCAGAACAGGGAACCAATTCACCCCTCCACTTT. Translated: CASRAEQGTNSPLHF.

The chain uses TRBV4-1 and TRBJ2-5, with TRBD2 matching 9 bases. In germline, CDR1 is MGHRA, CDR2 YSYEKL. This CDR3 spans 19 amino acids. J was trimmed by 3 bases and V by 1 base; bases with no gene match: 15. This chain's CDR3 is CASSQVWLAGTPVEETQYF. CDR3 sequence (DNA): TGCGCCAGCAGCCAAGTTTGGCTAGCGGGGACTCCGGTAGAAGAGACCCAGTACTTC.